The 22 T cell receptor beta chains given below trace back to one sample, sequenced in a study of T-cell memory formation after mild COVID-19 (dated by TCRdb to the early 2020s). Library preparation was by 5' RACE. The sequencing machine was an Illumina NovaSeq 6000. The public reads were reanalyzed by TCRdb: fastp trimming at Q25, MiXCR alignment, in-frame beta chains only. For every CDR3 protein sequence, its rows merge into one entry that carries the most common genes and DNA. Present in this sample are 130,000 to 150,000 distinct CDR3 sequences, 15% to 20% of which were seen just once. Of the sample, around 2.4% is held by the ten largest clones. The material sequenced was PBMCs or a T cell subset sorted from them (not recorded which). The receptor set was obtained from an adult woman who had mild COVID-19 (a few samples of this study predate the infection). The sample titles of this study are shuffled in the database, so cell type and time point are left out; the donor was told from shared clones.

The chain couples TRBV7-9 to TRBJ2-3, with D uncertain. Trimming cost V 7 bases and J 4 bases, with 3 bases left between them. The CDR3 is 10 amino acids. CDR1 is SEHNR and CDR2 is FQNEAQ in the germline V gene (reference sequence). The CDR3: CASNPDTQYF. The CDR3, as DNA: TGTGCCAGCAACCCAGATACGCAGTATTTT.

The chain combines TRBV2 with TRBJ2-7; TRBD2 might be the D (5 bases). CDR1 and CDR2 (germline): SNHLY, FYNNEI. The CDR3 loop spans 16 amino acids. The V end was cut by 1 base, the J end by 0 bases, with 13 bases between. CDR3 sequence reads: CASSEVLFTSSYEQYF. The DNA of the CDR3 is TGTGCCAGCAGTGAAGTCCTTTTTACTAGCTCCTACGAGCAGTACTTC.

This clonotype showed up just a few times. The chain is built from TRBV18 and TRBJ2-7; D is unresolved. The CDR3 has 12 amino acids. Trimming shortened V by 0 bases and J by 6 bases, and 6 bases separated the two germline ends. Germline V gives CDR1 KGHSH, CDR2 LQKENI. The CDR3 loop is CASSPPMGEQYF. DNA for the CDR3: TGTGCCAGCTCACCACCGATGGGCGAGCAGTACTTC.

This chain connects TRBV6-2 or TRBV6-3 to TRBJ2-1; 11 nucleotides line up with TRBD2. This CDR3 region has 15 residues. Losses at the gene ends were 2 bases for V and 9 bases for J; bases not matched to a gene: 6. CDR1 is MNHEY, CDR2 SVGEGT, per germline. CDR3 bases: TGTGCCAGCAGTTACCTCACTAGCGGGAGAAGTGAGCAGTTCTTC. Its protein is CASSYLTSGRSEQFF.

This clonotype has just a few counts. The V call is TRBV10-3, the J call TRBJ2-3; D uncertain. CDR3 size: 15 residues. Germline values: CDR1 ENHRY, CDR2 SYGVKD. The V end was cut by 2 bases, the J end by 2 bases, with 11 bases between. DNA of the CDR3: TGTGCCATCAGTGAGCAAGCGAGTAACACAGATACGCAGTATTTT. As protein: CAISEQASNTDTQYF.

CDR3: CASSLDRLAGELFF. CDR3 coding DNA: TGTGCCAGCAGCTTAGACAGGTTGGCGGGGGAGCTGTTTTTT. V is TRBV11-2 and J is TRBJ2-2; D remains unclear. CDR3 length: 14 residues. Trimming removed 0 bases at V and 8 bases at J, with 10 bases between. Germline loops: CDR1 SGHAT, CDR2 FQNNGV.

This clonotype was seen a few times. This chain uses TRBV5-1 with TRBJ2-2; D ambiguous. The CDR3 has 14 amino acids. The germline gives CDR1 SGHRS, CDR2 YFSETQ. Trimming shortened V by 0 bases and J by 2 bases, and 5 bases separated the two germline ends. The CDR3 spells CASSLGLNTGELFF. The CDR3 coding sequence is TGCGCCAGCAGCTTGGGGCTAAACACCGGGGAGCTGTTTTTT.

In its sample, this clonotype was seen a few times. This chain joins TRBV9 and TRBJ2-7; D ambiguous. The CDR3 sequence is 14 residues long. Germline V gene lookup returns CDR1 SGDLS and CDR2 YYNGEE. The V gene lost 0 bases and the J gene lost 2 bases, with 9 bases spanning the gap. CDR3 residues: CASSVDSGPYEQYF. The CDR3 DNA reads TGTGCCAGCAGCGTAGACTCTGGCCCCTACGAGCAGTACTTC.

This rearrangement joins TRBV5-1 to TRBJ2-3; a weak D match, TRBD2 (5 bases). The CDR3 runs to 16 residues. V shed 4 bases and J shed 2 bases, with 17 bases lying between them. The germline gives CDR1 SGHRS, CDR2 YFSETQ. CDR3 region: CASSRSDSALTDTQYF. The CDR3 nucleotides read TGCGCCAGCAGCCGCTCAGATAGCGCGCTCACAGATACGCAGTATTTT.

The J gene is TRBJ1-1, the V gene TRBV7-2; weak D call: TRBD1 (5 bases). The V end was cut by 1 base, the J end by 1 base, with 16 bases between. The CDR3 has 17 residues. Germline CDR1 and CDR2: SGHTA and FQGNSA. Here the CDR3 DNA reads TGTGCCAGCAGCTTAGGCGGGGCAGTTGTGAGGAACACTGAAGCTTTCTTT. It is translated as CASSLGGAVVRNTEAFF.

The chain is built from TRBV5-1 and TRBJ1-4; D gene uncertain. Looked up from germline, CDR1 is SGHRS and CDR2 is YFSETQ. The CDR3 is 15 amino acids. V was clipped by 4 bases and J by 4 bases, with 14 bases between them. This CDR3 is CASSLGVGSNEKLFF. The CDR3 bases are TGCGCCAGCAGCCTTGGCGTAGGAAGTAATGAAAAACTGTTTTTT.

J is TRBJ2-1 and V is TRBV12-3 or TRBV12-4; D gene unclear. There are 16 residues in the CDR3. Trimming shortened V by 1 base and J by 2 bases, and 12 bases separated the two germline ends. CDR3 amino acids: CASSLGLRPPYNEQFF. The CDR3 DNA is TGTGCCAGCAGTTTAGGTCTCCGCCCCCCCTACAATGAGCAGTTCTTC.

This clonotype was observed at least ten times. The chain uses TRBV7-2 and TRBJ2-3; D ambiguous. CDR1 is SGHTA and CDR2 is FQGNSA in the germline V gene. V was trimmed by 2 bases and J by 0 bases, leaving 6 bases between them. CDR3 length: 14 residues. The CDR3 bases are TGTGCCAGCAGCTTACAGGCCAGCACAGATACGCAGTATTTT. As protein: CASSLQASTDTQYF.

Many counts were recorded for this clonotype. The V gene is TRBV29-1, the J gene TRBJ2-7, with TRBD1 matching 10 bases. With 7 bases clipped from V and 5 bases from J, the junction kept 5 bases outside the gene matches. The CDR3 has 12 residues. Germline CDR1 and CDR2: SQVTM and ANQGSEA. The CDR3 loop reads CSGGQGEDEQYF. Written as DNA, the CDR3 is TGCAGCGGTGGACAGGGGGAGGACGAGCAGTACTTC.

The chain is built from TRBV5-8 and TRBJ2-7; D not resolved. This CDR3 is 19 amino acids long. Trimming took 0 bases from V and 0 from J, leaving 22 bases between them. Germline V CDR1 and CDR2: SGHTS, YDEGEE. CDR3 DNA: TGTGCCAGCAGCTTGGCCTGGCGGAGAACGCCAGCGAGCTCCTACGAGCAGTACTTC. Its translation is CASSLAWRRTPASSYEQYF.

As concerns this clonotype: The junction departs from the called germline gene at one end, perhaps through a read error. This chain connects TRBV20-1 to TRBJ1-1; the match to TRBD1 covers 8 bases. Per the germline V gene, CDR1 is DFQATT and CDR2 is SNEGSKA (reference sequence). This CDR3 region has 12 residues. CDR3 coding DNA: TGCAGTGCTCGACAGGGGAACCCTGAAGCTTTCTTT. This gives the protein CSARQGNPEAFF.

Ten or more counts support this clonotype. The chain has TRBV29-1 and TRBJ2-3; D is perhaps TRBD2 (7 bases). The CDR3 is 15 residues long. Germline CDR1 and CDR2: SQVTM and ANQGSEA. Deletions cut 3 bases from V and 1 base from J, with 14 bases between. CDR3 residues: CSVDEGGQGTDTQYF. The CDR3 region has the DNA TGCAGCGTTGACGAGGGGGGGCAGGGCACAGATACGCAGTATTTT.

The chain carries TRBV12-3 or TRBV12-4 and TRBJ1-5; a weak D match, TRBD1 (6 bases). Deletions cut 1 base from V and 8 bases from J, with 12 bases between. The CDR3 is 14 residues long. CDR3 in DNA: TGTGCCAGCAGTTTAGAATGGCAGGGGAAGCCCCAGCATTTT. It specifies CASSLEWQGKPQHF.

This clonotype was detected many times. This chain links TRBV12-3 or TRBV12-4 with TRBJ2-7; unclear D gene. V lost 6 bases to trimming and J lost 6 bases, with 15 bases between them. This CDR3 has 13 amino acids. The CDR3 DNA reads as TGTGCCAGCAGCACCAACCGGTGGGCCGAGCAGTACTTC. It is translated as CASSTNRWAEQYF.

This sequence joins TRBV25-1 and TRBJ1-1; 9 bases fit TRBD1. The CDR3 runs to 16 residues. The trim removed 6 bases at V and 4 bases at J, leaving 12 bases unmatched. Germline values: CDR1 MGHDK, CDR2 SYGVNS. The CDR3 region has the DNA TGTGCCAGCAGCGCCGGGACAGGGAAGGAAACCACTGAAGCTTTCTTT. Protein: CASSAGTGKETTEAFF.

In this sample, this clonotype turned up once. The V call is TRBV20-1, the J call TRBJ2-2; D call uncertain. The CDR3 totals 14 residues. The V end lost 5 bases, the J end lost 0 bases, and 10 bases lay between the germline ends. Per germline, CDR1 DFQATT and CDR2 SNEGSKA (reference sequence). CDR3 coding DNA: TGCAGTGCTCTCCTGACCGCGAACACCGGGGAGCTGTTTTTT. Protein product: CSALLTANTGELFF.

This chain links TRBV11-2 with TRBJ2-5; 8 bases fit TRBD2. V trimming: 1 base; J trimming: 6 bases; junction bases outside the gene matches: 10. The V gene's germline CDR1 is SGHAT and CDR2 FQNNGV. The CDR3 is 16 amino acids. In nucleotides, the CDR3 is TGTGCCAGCAGCTTAGGTTTTCTGGCGGGAGGACAGACCCAGTACTTC. Translated: CASSLGFLAGGQTQYF. Full variable domain (rest looked up from reference TRBV11-2 and TRBJ2-5): EAGVAQSPRYKIIEKRQSVAFWCNPISGHATLYWYQQILGQGPKLLIQFQNNGVVDDSQLPKDRFSAERLKGVDSTLKIQPAKLEDSAVYLCASSLGFLAGGQTQYFGPGTRLLVL.